A selection of T cell receptor beta chains follows, all from one sample in a study of CD8+ T cells in alopecia areata. Generated by immunoSEQ multiplex PCR, the TCRdb table keeps only in-frame clones and is missing some. The sample lists about 150,000 clones, under 70% occurring once. This specimen consisted of CD4+ T cells sorted from blood, obtained at week 4, from a patient treated with tofacitinib. The receptors stem from a human donor with alopecia areata. Each CDR3 is given with its conserved first and last residue. The D gene is left open where the match is weak. Clone size, where shown, is once, few, many, or a class for clones that have expanded.

>-|-|TRBV6-5|TRBJ2-5
TGTGCCACCAAGTTAATGGGGGGAGCCCAAGAGACCCAGTACTTC
CATKLMGGAQETQYF
>-|-|TRBV7-8|TRBJ1-1
TGTGCCAGCAGCTTAGGGGTGTTCATCCTTAACACTGAAGCTTTCTTT
CASSLGVFILNTEAFF
>-|TRBD1|TRBV29-1|TRBJ2-1
TGCAGCGTCGAAGGGACAGGGGGTTGGAATGAGCAGTTCTTC
CSVEGTGGWNEQFF
>once|TRBD1|TRBV30|TRBJ1-2
TGTGCCTGGAGCGCAGGGGGGAACTATGGCTACACCTTC
CAWSAGGNYGYTF
>-|-|TRBV7-6|TRBJ2-7
TGTGCCAGCAGCTTAGCCCCAGGAACCTACGAGCAGTACTTC
CASSLAPGTYEQYF
>-|-|TRBV5-1|TRBJ2-7
TGCGCCAGCAGCTTGGCCCCGACAGGGAGGGGATACGAGCAGTACTTC
CASSLAPTGRGYEQYF
>-|-|TRBV9|TRBJ2-7
TGTGCCAGCAGCGTAGGAGTGTCCCCTTTGGGCGAGCAGTACTTC
CASSVGVSPLGEQYF
>once|TRBD1|TRBV11-2|TRBJ2-7
TGTGCCAGCAGCTTCGGGACAGGGGGCTCACACGAGCAGTACTTC
CASSFGTGGSHEQYF
>-|TRBD1|TRBV2|TRBJ2-5
TGTGCCAGCAGTGAATCAGGACAGGGGGCTCGGAAGACCCAGTACTTC
CASSESGQGARKTQYF
>-|-|TRBV7-2|TRBJ1-5
TGTGCCAGCAGCCCCGGGAGCAATCAGCCCCAGCATTTT
CASSPGSNQPQHF
>-|-|TRBV30|TRBJ2-6
TGTGCCTGGAGTTTCGCATCTGGGGCCAACGTCCTGACTTTC
CAWSFASGANVLTF
>-|-|TRBV18|TRBJ2-1
TGTGCCAGCTCTCCGGGAGTACCCTCCTACAATGAGCAGTTCTTC
CASSPGVPSYNEQFF
>few|-|TRBV25-1|TRBJ2-5
TGTGCCAGCAGTGAAGGAGGTGCGGGGGAGACCCAGTACTTC
CASSEGGAGETQYF
>few|TRBD1|TRBV18|TRBJ2-6
TGTGCCAGCTCACCCTGGACAGGGTCTGGGGCCAACGTCCTGACTTTC
CASSPWTGSGANVLTF
>-|TRBD2|TRBV19|TRBJ2-3
TGTGCCAGTAAGCCAACTAGCGGGGGGATGAGAGATACGCAGTATTTT
CASKPTSGGMRDTQYF
>-|-|TRBV4-2|TRBJ1-1
TGTGCCAGCAGCCAAGATCGATTTGAAGCTTTCTTT
CASSQDRFEAFF
>-|-|TRBV30|TRBJ1-5
TGTGCCTGGAGTGTGGGTAGCCTACGCAATCAGCCCCAGCATTTT
CAWSVGSLRNQPQHF
>-|-|TRBV19|TRBJ1-6
TGTGCCAGTAAAGTTCGAGGAAATTCACCCCTCCACTTT
CASKVRGNSPLHF
>few|-|TRBV15|TRBJ1-1
TGTGCCACCAGCAGAGGGGGAAGGGGCAAGGCTGAAGCTTTCTTT
CATSRGGRGKAEAFF
>-|-|TRBV29-1|TRBJ2-1
TGCAGCGCCGCGAGAGGTCTTGGCAATGAGCAGTTCTTC
CSAARGLGNEQFF
>few|TRBD2|TRBV29-1|TRBJ2-1
TGCAGCGGATGGCGGGGAGGGAAGGGTGAGCAGTTCTTC
CSGWRGGKGEQFF
>-|TRBD1|TRBV7-2|TRBJ2-7
TGTGCCAGCAGCGAGCAGGGACAGCGCGAGAAGCAGTACTTC
CASSEQGQREKQYF
>-|-|TRBV2|TRBJ2-5
TGTGCCAGCACCCGACAGCAACAAGAGACCCAGTACTTC
CASTRQQQETQYF
>-|TRBD1|TRBV5-1|TRBJ2-7
TGCGCCAGCAGCCCCGCGGGACAGGGAGCCTACGAGCAGTACTTC
CASSPAGQGAYEQYF
>few|TRBD1|TRBV12-5|TRBJ1-4
TGTGCTAGTGGTTTGGCGCCGGGACAGTCAGGGGAAAAACTGTTTTTT
CASGLAPGQSGEKLFF
>-|TRBD2|TRBV11-2|TRBJ2-3
TGTGCCAGCAGCTTAATCGGACTAGCGGCCCTCGGTACGCAGTATTTT
CASSLIGLAALGTQYF
>-|TRBD1|TRBV25-1|TRBJ2-7
TGTGCCAGCAGCAGGGGGCAATACGAGCAGTACTTC
CASSRGQYEQYF
>-|-|TRBV4-2|TRBJ1-1
TGTGCCAGCAGCCAAGCAGTGGCTGACACTGAAGCTTTCTTT
CASSQAVADTEAFF
>-|-|TRBV10-2|TRBJ1-2
TGCGCCAGCAGTGAGTCGGGCAGATCCTATGGCTACACCTTC
CASSESGRSYGYTF
>-|-|TRBV29-1|TRBJ1-1
TGCAGCGCCCGGGTGGCAGGGGACACTGAAGCTTTCTTT
CSARVAGDTEAFF
>-|-|TRBV5-1|TRBJ2-1
TGCGCCAGCAGCTTGGCCGAAAGCTCCTACAATGAGCAGTTCTTC
CASSLAESSYNEQFF
>-|-|TRBV6-5|TRBJ2-6
TGTGCCAGCAGTTACTCAAAGGGGGCCAACGTCCTGACTTTC
CASSYSKGANVLTF
>-|-|TRBV29-1|TRBJ2-1
TGCAGCGCTGTCGGACTCCTCTCCTACAATGAGCAGTTCTTC
CSAVGLLSYNEQFF
>few|-|TRBV29-1|TRBJ1-2
TGCAGCGTTGGGGGTGCGGGGGTCCACAACTATGGCTACACCTTC
CSVGGAGVHNYGYTF
>-|TRBD1|TRBV5-1|TRBJ2-5
TGCGCCAGCAGCTTAATCGGACAGGGTCTAGAGACCCAGTACTTC
CASSLIGQGLETQYF
>-|TRBD2|TRBV30|TRBJ2-1
TGTGCCTGGAGATTCCCGGGACTACTTCCCAGGAGCTCCTACAATGAGCAGTTCTTC
CAWRFPGLLPRSSYNEQFF
>-|-|TRBV25-1|TRBJ1-1
TGTGCCAGCAGTGAGATGGGTCGGGGAGGGACTGAAGCTTTCTTT
CASSEMGRGGTEAFF
>-|TRBD1|TRBV5-4|TRBJ1-2
TGTGCCAGCAGCCGGACAGGGGAGGGCTACACCTTC
CASSRTGEGYTF